Presented here are 14 T cell receptor beta chains from one specimen sequenced in a study of T cells after yellow fever vaccination. TCRdb redid the calling of the 5' RACE reads with MiXCR, one entry per CDR3 protein. The repertoire consists of over 300,000 distinct CDR3 sequences, with over 4% occurring once and the leading ten covering 20% to 25%. The sample here was PBMCs, taken 5 days after the yellow fever booster vaccination. The source of these receptors is a man younger than 30 who received the YFV17D yellow fever vaccine.

The CDR3, as DNA: TGTGCCAGCAGCCAAGGTCAGGGTAGAGAGAATTCACCCCTCCACTTT. Its translation: CASSQGQGRENSPLHF. The chain joins TRBV4-2 to TRBJ1-6; possible D gene TRBD1, 5 bases. Germline V gives CDR1 LGHNA, CDR2 YNFKEQ. V lost 1 base to trimming and J lost 7 bases, with 14 bases between them. There are 16 residues in the CDR3.

This clonotype was seen repeatedly, ten times or more. The V call is TRBV7-9, the J call TRBJ2-5; weak D call: TRBD2 (5 bases). Trimming stripped 0 bases from V and 5 bases from J, with 10 bases between. The CDR3 totals 14 residues. CDR1 SEHNR and CDR2 FQNEAQ come from the germline V gene (reference sequence). The CDR3 nucleotides are TGTGCCAGCAGCTTAGCCGGGATTCGTGAGACCCAGTACTTC. This gives the protein CASSLAGIRETQYF. Together with reference TRBV7-9 and TRBJ2-5, the CDR3 gives the full variable domain: DTGVSQNPRHKITKRGQNVTFRCDPISEHNRLYWYRQTLGQGPEFLTYFQNEAQLEKSRLLSDRFSAERPKGSFSTLEIQRTEQGDSAMYLCASSLAGIRETQYFGPGTRLLVL.

The chain links TRBV25-1 to TRBJ1-6; 7 positions agree with TRBD1. CDR1 is MGHDK and CDR2 is SYGVNS in the germline V gene. This CDR3 has 14 residues. Trimming cost V 9 bases and J 8 bases; bases outside gene matches: 10. CDR3 protein: CASRQTGRDSPLHF. Here the CDR3 DNA reads TGTGCCAGTCGACAGACAGGGCGGGATTCACCCCTCCACTTT.

The chain employs TRBV19 and TRBJ2-3; 9 positions agree with TRBD2. Looked up from germline, CDR1 is LNHDA and CDR2 is SQIVND (reference sequence). The CDR3 loop spans 15 amino acids. V was pared by 3 bases and J by 6 bases, with 7 bases of the junction left unmatched. The CDR3 DNA is TGTGCCAGTAGTATGACGGCGCGGGGGGGGGATACGCAGTATTTT. It is translated as CASSMTARGGDTQYF.

The V and J genes are TRBV6-5 and TRBJ1-2, with unresolved D. CDR3 length: 14 residues. With 1 base removed from V and 5 bases from J, the gap between germline ends came to 11 bases. The germline gives CDR1 MNHEY, CDR2 SVGAGI. Here the CDR3 DNA reads TGTGCCAGCAGTTACTACTATGGGTCGTATGGCTACACCTTC. Translation gives CASSYYYGSYGYTF.

This clonotype was detected many times. The rearrangement links TRBV7-9 to TRBJ2-6; D unresolved. CDR1 is SEHNR and CDR2 is FQNEAQ in the germline V gene (reference sequence). With 5 bases removed from V and 1 base from J, the gap between germline ends came to 6 bases. The length of the CDR3 is 14 residues. CDR3 in DNA: TGTGCCAGCAGCCATCTATCTGGGGCCAACGTCCTGACTTTC. This translates into CASSHLSGANVLTF.

This clonotype was seen at least ten times. This rearrangement joins TRBV5-1 to TRBJ2-2; D ambiguous. The CDR3 is made up of 14 amino acids. Per germline, CDR1 SGHRS and CDR2 YFSETQ. Trimming pared 4 bases from V and 0 bases from J, leaving 7 bases between. CDR3 sequence: CASSLTSNTGELFF. CDR3 DNA: TGCGCCAGCAGCCTTACTTCGAACACCGGGGAGCTGTTTTTT.

This clonotype was seen a handful of times. The J gene is TRBJ2-5, the V gene TRBV3-1, with 7 bases identical to TRBD1. CDR1 and CDR2 (germline): LGHDT, YNNKEL (reference sequence). The CDR3 loop spans 15 amino acids. The V and J ends lost 5 bases and 2 bases, in that order; junction bases with no gene match: 8. The CDR3: CASSDRQGVQETQYF. Here the CDR3 DNA reads TGTGCCAGCAGCGATAGACAGGGAGTACAAGAGACCCAGTACTTC.

This clonotype has a count of ten or more. The chain couples TRBV5-1 to TRBJ2-1, with TRBD2 matching over 7 bases. The germline gives CDR1 SGHRS, CDR2 YFSETQ. The CDR3 loop spans 12 amino acids. V lost 3 bases to trimming and J lost 7 bases; unmatched junction nucleotides: 1. The CDR3 here is CASSWEGNEQFF. DNA for the CDR3: TGCGCCAGCAGCTGGGAGGGAAATGAGCAGTTCTTC. The full variable domain, its missing parts supplied by reference TRBV5-1 and TRBJ2-1, is KAGVTQTPRYLIKTRGQQVTLSCSPISGHRSVSWYQQTPGQGLQFLFEYFSETQRNKGNFPGRFSGRQFSNSRSEMNVSTLELGDSALYLCASSWEGNEQFFGPGTRLTVL.

This clonotype was seen more than once but under ten times. The chain couples TRBV7-2 to TRBJ2-3, with TRBD2 identical over 10 bases. This CDR3 region has 18 residues. CDR1 is SGHTA, CDR2 FQGNSA, per germline. With V trimmed by 3 bases and J by 4 bases, 13 bases remained unmatched. The DNA of the CDR3 is TGTGCCAGCAGCTTCCGTTTCAAGAGAGCGGGGGGGCCAGATACGCAGTATTTT. It is translated as CASSFRFKRAGGPDTQYF.

The sample holds many counts of this clonotype. The V gene is TRBV6-6, the J gene TRBJ2-5; 12 bases are shared with TRBD1. The CDR3 spans 15 residues. The V segment lost 4 bases and the J segment 1 base; nucleotides outside the gene matches: 1. Germline CDR1 MNHNY, CDR2 SVGAGI (reference sequence). CDR3 sequence (DNA): TGTGCCAGCAGTTGGGGACAGGGGGCCCAAGAGACCCAGTACTTC. This codes for CASSWGQGAQETQYF.

This clonotype was counted between two and nine times. The rearrangement links TRBV4-3 to TRBJ1-4; D is unclear. The CDR3 length is 16 residues. Germline loops: CDR1 LGHNA, CDR2 YSLEER. The V end lost 0 bases, the J end lost 1 base, and 9 bases lay between the germline ends. The CDR3 DNA follows: TGCGCCAGCAGCCAAGATGGGCCCGGAACTAATGAAAAACTGTTTTTT. Its translation: CASSQDGPGTNEKLFF.

The table lists this clonotype with many counts. DNA of the CDR3: TGCGCCAGCAGCTTGGTAGGTGCAGGTAGCATTTCACCCCTCCACTTT. Protein sequence: CASSLVGAGSISPLHF. V is TRBV5-1 and J is TRBJ1-6; D is undetermined. Germline CDR1 SGHRS, CDR2 YFSETQ. The CDR3 extends over 16 amino acids. Trimming removed 0 bases from V and 9 bases from J, with 16 bases in between.

In its sample, this clonotype was seen many times. This chain uses TRBV20-1 with TRBJ1-4; 9 bases agree with TRBD1. The CDR3 is made up of 14 amino acids. V shed 2 bases and J 5 bases; nucleotides not matched to a gene: 3. CDR1 is DFQATT and CDR2 is SNEGSKA in the germline V gene (reference sequence). Here the CDR3 reads CSARPGQGNEKLFF. As DNA, the CDR3 is TGCAGTGCTAGACCCGGACAGGGGAATGAAAAACTGTTTTTT.